Listed here are 5 T cell receptor beta chains from one sample, sequenced in a study of response to subunit inactivated influenza vaccine. Each CDR3 protein is one row after TCRdb ran MiXCR on the RT-PCR reads. Of more than 250,000 distinct CDR3 sequences detected, 21% appear once; the ten largest clones hold roughly 10%. This specimen consisted of PBMCs from blood, obtained around 22 months after vaccination. Receptors originate from a man aged 50 to 69 who received an inactivated influenza vaccine.

This clonotype was recorded many times. The chain joins TRBV12-3 or TRBV12-4 to TRBJ1-1; 7 bases match TRBD1. The CDR3 length is 13 residues. V lost 6 bases and J lost 2; bases outside the gene matches: 3. CDR3 in DNA: TGTGCCAGCAGGGAGGGGGCCAACACTGAAGCTTTCTTT. As protein: CASREGANTEAFF.

This sequence joins TRBV11-2 and TRBJ2-1; tentatively, D is TRBD2 (6 bases). The CDR3 covers 16 residues. Germline-derived CDR1 and CDR2 are SGHAT and FQNNGV. Trimming left V 5 bases short and J 2 bases short, with 16 bases between. The CDR3 reads CASSTPLSGAYNEQFF. The DNA for the CDR3 is TGTGCCAGCAGCACCCCTTTGTCGGGAGCCTACAATGAGCAGTTCTTC.

Only a few counts were recorded for this clonotype. This chain links TRBV20-1 with TRBJ1-2, with 9 bases that match TRBD1. Germline trimming cut 6 bases from V and 5 bases from J; bases unmatched to any gene: 16. In germline, CDR1 is DFQATT, CDR2 SNEGSKA (reference sequence). This CDR3 region has 16 residues. CDR3: CSASGTGSNLAYGYTF. CDR3 DNA: TGCAGTGCCTCCGGGACAGGGTCGAATTTGGCGTATGGCTACACCTTC.

The chain is built from TRBV5-1 and TRBJ1-1, with D possibly matching TRBD1 (6 bases). The ends were cut back, 0 bases at V and 7 bases at J, with 13 bases in the middle. The CDR3 covers 14 residues. Germline V gene data show CDR1 as SGHRS and CDR2 as YFSETQ. The CDR3 loop is CASSLVGAANEAFF. CDR3 bases: TGCGCCAGCAGCTTGGTGGGGGCTGCTAATGAAGCTTTCTTT.

This clonotype showed up just a few times. V gene TRBV3-1 combines with J gene TRBJ1-1; TRBD1 might be the D (6 bases). The ends were cut back, 0 bases at V and 5 bases at J, with 10 bases in the middle. The germline gives CDR1 LGHDT, CDR2 YNNKEL (reference sequence). The CDR3 runs 14 residues. The CDR3 DNA sequence: TGTGCCAGCAGCCAAGATGGAAGGGGGACTGAAGCTTTCTTT. This sequence encodes CASSQDGRGTEAFF.